These 12 T cell receptor beta chains were sequenced from one sample in a study of patients and donors after allogeneic stem cell transplantation. TCRdb used MiXCR to reprocess the RT-PCR reads, holding one entry per CDR3 protein. The profile covers around 2,700 distinct CDR3 sequences, with roughly a sixth appearing a single time and roughly 21% taken by the ten largest. Sequenced material: blood, either unsorted or a sorted T cell fraction (not recorded which). These receptors all stem from a human donor who was either an allogeneic HSCT recipient or a stem cell or donor lymphocyte infusion donor (not recorded which). It is not recorded whose cells these are; they may come from a transplant donor.

This clonotype was counted once. The V gene is TRBV7-2, the J gene TRBJ1-2; no clear D. The V end lost 6 bases, the J end lost 8 bases, and 13 bases lay between the germline ends. The CDR3 length is 12 residues. CDR1 is SGHTA, CDR2 FQGNSA, per germline. CDR3 bases: TGTGCCAGCAGAAGAGGCGCGGAGGGCTACACCTTC. Translating gives CASRRGAEGYTF.

The J gene is TRBJ1-1, the V gene TRBV7-2, with D unclear. The CDR3 totals 14 residues. CDR1 SGHTA and CDR2 FQGNSA come from the germline V gene. V lost 6 bases, J lost 4 bases, and 15 bases lay in between. DNA of the CDR3: TGTGCCAGCAGGGGGTACCCTACGAGCACTGAAGCTTTCTTT. It translates to CASRGYPTSTEAFF. The whole variable domain, remainder taken from reference TRBV7-2 and TRBJ1-1, is GAGVSQSPSNKVTEKGKDVELRCDPISGHTALYWYRQSLGQGLEFLIYFQGNSAPDKSGLPSDRFSAERTGGSVSTLTIQRTQQEDSAVYLCASRGYPTSTEAFFGQGTRLTVV.

The chain joins TRBV5-1 to TRBJ2-3, with D hard to call. Deletions cut 5 bases from V and 2 bases from J, with 12 bases between. The CDR3 length is 14 residues. Germline CDR1 and CDR2: SGHRS and YFSETQ. The CDR3 DNA sequence: TGCGCCAGCAGAGACCAGCTACACACAGATACGCAGTATTTT. Translated, it gives CASRDQLHTDTQYF.

The chain recombines TRBV20-1 with TRBJ2-1, with 8 positions matching TRBD2. The V gene's germline CDR1 is DFQATT and CDR2 SNEGSKA (reference sequence). CDR3 length: 13 residues. In nucleotides, the CDR3 is TGCACCGCCGGTGGCGGGAGGATCTATGAGCAGTTCTTC. This encodes CTAGGGRIYEQFF.

This chain joins TRBV30 and TRBJ1-2, with TRBD1 as a possible D gene (6 bases). The CDR3 contains 16 residues. V lost 0 bases, J lost 6 bases, and 20 bases lay in between. The V gene's germline CDR1 is GTSNPN and CDR2 SVGIG (reference sequence). CDR3 loop: CAWSVNQGSFQHGYTF. The CDR3 DNA reads TGTGCCTGGAGTGTAAACCAGGGGAGTTTTCAGCATGGCTACACCTTC.

The genes are TRBV6-6 and TRBJ2-7; D assignment may be TRBD1 or TRBD2 (5 bases each). Trimming removed 2 bases from V and 3 bases from J, with 20 bases in between. Germline CDR1 and CDR2: MNHNY and SVGAGI (reference sequence). This CDR3 contains 17 residues. The CDR3, as DNA: TGTGCCAGCAGTTACCCTCCGGGCCCCCAGAGGGGCTACGAGCAGTACTTC. Its protein product is CASSYPPGPQRGYEQYF.

This clonotype was found a few times. This chain joins TRBV7-9 and TRBJ2-3; a weak D match, TRBD2 (6 bases). The CDR3 has 14 residues. Looked up from germline, CDR1 is SEHNR and CDR2 is FQNEAQ (reference sequence). Trimming shortened V by 5 bases and J by 2 bases, and 11 bases separated the two germline ends. Here the CDR3 DNA reads TGTGCCAGCAGCCCAACGGGGGTCACAGATACGCAGTATTTT. Translated: CASSPTGVTDTQYF.

The chain is built from TRBV5-4 and TRBJ2-1; D gene unclear. V was shortened by 0 bases and J by 8 bases, with 3 bases between the two germline ends. Germline CDR1 SGHNT, CDR2 YYREEE (reference sequence). There are 11 residues in the CDR3. CDR3 residues: CASSLVDEQFF. CDR3 sequence (DNA): TGTGCCAGCAGCTTGGTTGATGAGCAGTTCTTC.

This clonotype is labeled large (0.1 to 1%). The J gene is TRBJ2-1, the V gene TRBV12-3 or TRBV12-4; D uncertain. Trimming left V 1 base short and J 12 bases short, with 7 bases between. The length of the CDR3 is 11 residues. Here the CDR3 reads CASSLGAVQFF. In DNA, the CDR3 is TGTGCCAGCAGTTTAGGAGCCGTGCAGTTCTTC.

There are a few counts of this clonotype. The V call is TRBV5-1, the J call TRBJ2-3; D gene uncertain. V was cut by 4 bases and J by 3 bases, with 12 bases left in between. The germline CDR1 and CDR2 sequences are SGHRS and YFSETQ. The length of the CDR3 is 14 residues. CDR3 nucleotide sequence: TGCGCCAGCAGCCCCCGGTCGAAGACAGATACGCAGTATTTT. Translated: CASSPRSKTDTQYF.

The rearrangement uses TRBV6-5 and TRBJ2-7, with TRBD1 matching 7 bases. V trimming: 5 bases; J trimming: 6 bases; junction bases outside the gene matches: 7. Germline loops: CDR1 MNHEY, CDR2 SVGAGI. The CDR3 length is 13 residues. This CDR3 is CASSPDRRLEQYF. CDR3 nucleotides: TGTGCCAGCAGTCCGGACAGGAGGCTCGAGCAGTACTTC.

This clonotype was picked up a small number of times. The J gene is TRBJ2-7, the V gene TRBV29-1; 7 positions agree with TRBD1. CDR3 size: 13 residues. With V trimmed by 7 bases and J by 6 bases, 12 bases remained unmatched. The germline gives CDR1 SQVTM, CDR2 ANQGSEA. The CDR3 region is CSGQDRVLGEQYF. In DNA, the CDR3 is TGCAGCGGTCAAGACAGGGTTCTCGGCGAGCAGTACTTC.